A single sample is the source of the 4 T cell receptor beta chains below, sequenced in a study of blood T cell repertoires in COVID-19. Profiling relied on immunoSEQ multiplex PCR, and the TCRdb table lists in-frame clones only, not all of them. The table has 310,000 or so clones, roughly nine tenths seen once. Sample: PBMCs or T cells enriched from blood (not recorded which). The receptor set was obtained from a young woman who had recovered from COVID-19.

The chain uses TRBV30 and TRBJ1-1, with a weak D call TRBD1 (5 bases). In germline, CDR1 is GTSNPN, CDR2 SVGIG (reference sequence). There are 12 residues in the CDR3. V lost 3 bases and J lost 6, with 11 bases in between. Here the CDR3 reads CAWSGGGPEAFF. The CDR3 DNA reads TGTGCCTGGAGCGGGGGGGGTCCTGAAGCTTTCTTT.

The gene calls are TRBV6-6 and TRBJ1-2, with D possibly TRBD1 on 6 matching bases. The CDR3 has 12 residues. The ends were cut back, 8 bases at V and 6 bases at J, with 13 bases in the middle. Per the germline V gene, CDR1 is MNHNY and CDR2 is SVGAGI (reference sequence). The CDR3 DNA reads TGTGCCAGCGTACGGGACATAAATGGCTACACCTTC. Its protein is CASVRDINGYTF.

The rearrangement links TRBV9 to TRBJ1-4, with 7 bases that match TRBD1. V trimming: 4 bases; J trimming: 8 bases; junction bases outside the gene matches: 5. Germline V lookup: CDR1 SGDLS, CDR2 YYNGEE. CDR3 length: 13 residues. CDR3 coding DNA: TGTGCCAGCAGCCCCGACAGGGCCGAAAAACTGTTTTTT. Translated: CASSPDRAEKLFF.

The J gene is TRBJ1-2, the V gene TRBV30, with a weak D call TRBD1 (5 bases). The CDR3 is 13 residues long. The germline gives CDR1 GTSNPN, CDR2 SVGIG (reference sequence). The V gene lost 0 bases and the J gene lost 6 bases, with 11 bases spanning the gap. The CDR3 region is CAWSVMTANGYTF. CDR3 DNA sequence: TGTGCCTGGAGTGTAATGACAGCGAATGGCTACACCTTC.